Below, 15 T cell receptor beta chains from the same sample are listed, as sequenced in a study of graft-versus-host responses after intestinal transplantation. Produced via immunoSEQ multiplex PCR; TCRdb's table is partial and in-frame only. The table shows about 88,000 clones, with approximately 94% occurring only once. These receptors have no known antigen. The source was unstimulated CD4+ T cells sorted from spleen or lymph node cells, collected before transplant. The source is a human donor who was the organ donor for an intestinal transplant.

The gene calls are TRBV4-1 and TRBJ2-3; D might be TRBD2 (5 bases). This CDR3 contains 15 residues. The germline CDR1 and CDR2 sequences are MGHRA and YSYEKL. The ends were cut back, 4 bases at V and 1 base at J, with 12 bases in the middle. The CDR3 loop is CASSRGGPRTDTQYF. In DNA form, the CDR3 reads TGCGCCAGCAGCCGTGGAGGACCTCGCACAGATACGCAGTATTTT.

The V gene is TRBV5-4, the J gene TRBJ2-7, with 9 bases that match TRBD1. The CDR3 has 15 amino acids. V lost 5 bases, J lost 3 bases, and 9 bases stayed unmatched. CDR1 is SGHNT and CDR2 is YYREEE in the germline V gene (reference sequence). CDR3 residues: CASSNPGQGGYEQYF. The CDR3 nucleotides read TGTGCCAGCAGTAACCCGGGACAGGGCGGCTACGAGCAGTACTTC.

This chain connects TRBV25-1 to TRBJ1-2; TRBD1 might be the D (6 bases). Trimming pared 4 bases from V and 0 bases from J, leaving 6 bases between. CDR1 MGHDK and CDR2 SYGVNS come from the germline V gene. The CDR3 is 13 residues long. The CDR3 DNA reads TGTGCCAGCAGTGGGACAGCTAACTATGGCTACACCTTC. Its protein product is CASSGTANYGYTF.

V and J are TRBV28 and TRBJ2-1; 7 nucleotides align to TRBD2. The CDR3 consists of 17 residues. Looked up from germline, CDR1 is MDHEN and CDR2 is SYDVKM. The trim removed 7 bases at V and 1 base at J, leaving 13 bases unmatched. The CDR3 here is CASNKVGRTRSYNEQFF. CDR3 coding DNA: TGTGCCAGCAATAAGGTGGGGCGGACTAGATCCTACAATGAGCAGTTCTTC.

The CDR3 region is CASSAMSAGSEQYF. The CDR3 DNA is TGTGCCAGCAGCGCGATGTCGGCGGGGAGCGAGCAGTACTTC. V and J are TRBV11-3 and TRBJ2-7; a possible D gene is TRBD2 (6 bases). Germline V lookup: CDR1 SGHNT, CDR2 YENEEA. The CDR3 extends over 14 amino acids. V lost 5 bases and J 6 bases, leaving 17 bases between the germline ends. Drawing the rest from reference TRBV11-3 and TRBJ2-7, the complete variable domain is EAGVVQSPRYKIIEKKQPVAFWCNPISGHNTLYWYLQNLGQGPELLIRYENEEAVDDSQLPKDRFSAERLKGVDSTLKIQPAELGDSAVYLCASSAMSAGSEQYFGPGTRLTVT.

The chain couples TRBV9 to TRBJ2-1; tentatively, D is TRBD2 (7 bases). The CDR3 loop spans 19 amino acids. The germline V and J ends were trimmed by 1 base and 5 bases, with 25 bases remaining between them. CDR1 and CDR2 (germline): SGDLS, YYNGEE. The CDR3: CASSVLFSGRGTHNNEQFF. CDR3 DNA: TGTGCCAGCAGCGTATTGTTCTCGGGGCGGGGGACACATAACAATGAGCAGTTCTTC.

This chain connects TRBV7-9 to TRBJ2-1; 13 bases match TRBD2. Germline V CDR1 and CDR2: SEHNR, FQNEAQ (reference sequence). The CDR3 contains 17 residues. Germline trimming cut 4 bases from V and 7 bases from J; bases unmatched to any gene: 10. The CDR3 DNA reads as TGTGCCAGCAGCTCCGGGACTAGCGGGGTAAGGGGGAATGAGCAGTTCTTC. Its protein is CASSSGTSGVRGNEQFF.

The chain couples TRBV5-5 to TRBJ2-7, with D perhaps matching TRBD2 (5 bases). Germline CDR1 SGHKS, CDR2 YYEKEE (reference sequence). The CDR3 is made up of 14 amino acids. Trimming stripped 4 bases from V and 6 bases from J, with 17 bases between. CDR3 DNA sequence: TGTGCCAGCAGCCAGACCTCCTTTGGGAGCGAGCAGTACTTC. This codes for CASSQTSFGSEQYF.

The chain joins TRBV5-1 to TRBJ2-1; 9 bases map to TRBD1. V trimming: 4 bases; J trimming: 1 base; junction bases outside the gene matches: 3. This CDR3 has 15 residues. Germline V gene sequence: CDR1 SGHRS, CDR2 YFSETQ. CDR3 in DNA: TGCGCCAGCAGCACACAGGGGGCTTCCTACAATGAGCAGTTCTTC. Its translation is CASSTQGASYNEQFF.

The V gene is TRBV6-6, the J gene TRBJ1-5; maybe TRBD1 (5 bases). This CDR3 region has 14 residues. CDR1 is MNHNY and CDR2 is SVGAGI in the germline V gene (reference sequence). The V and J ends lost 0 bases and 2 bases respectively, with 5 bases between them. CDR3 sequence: CASSYSGGNQPQHF. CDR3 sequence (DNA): TGTGCCAGCAGTTACTCAGGGGGCAATCAGCCCCAGCATTTT.

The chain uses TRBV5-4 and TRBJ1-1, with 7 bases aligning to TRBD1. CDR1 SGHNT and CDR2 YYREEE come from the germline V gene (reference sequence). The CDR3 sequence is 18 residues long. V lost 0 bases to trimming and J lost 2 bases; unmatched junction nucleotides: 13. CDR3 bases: TGTGCCAGCAGCTTGGCCGGAGGGGGCTTGGAGTTAAACACTGAAGCTTTCTTT. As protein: CASSLAGGGLELNTEAFF.

The CDR3 DNA sequence: TGTGCCAGCGGTCCGGGAAACTATGGCTACACCTTC. Translation: CASGPGNYGYTF. This chain joins TRBV28 and TRBJ1-2; D gene unclear. Germline CDR1 is MDHEN and CDR2 is SYDVKM. V lost 8 bases and J lost 2, with 9 bases in between. The CDR3 is 12 residues long.

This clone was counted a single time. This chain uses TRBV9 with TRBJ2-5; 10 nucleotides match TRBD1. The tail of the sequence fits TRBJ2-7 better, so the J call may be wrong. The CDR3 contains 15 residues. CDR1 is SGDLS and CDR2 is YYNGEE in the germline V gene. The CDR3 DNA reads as TGTGCCAGCAGCCCGAGGGACAGGGGTGGCTACGAGCAGTACTTC. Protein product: CASSPRDRGGYEQYF.

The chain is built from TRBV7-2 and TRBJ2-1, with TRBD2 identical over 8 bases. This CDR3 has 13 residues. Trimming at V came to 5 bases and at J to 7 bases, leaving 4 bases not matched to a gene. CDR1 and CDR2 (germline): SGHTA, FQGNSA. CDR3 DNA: TGTGCCAGCAGCAGAGCGGGGGCAAATGAGCAGTTCTTC. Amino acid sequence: CASSRAGANEQFF.

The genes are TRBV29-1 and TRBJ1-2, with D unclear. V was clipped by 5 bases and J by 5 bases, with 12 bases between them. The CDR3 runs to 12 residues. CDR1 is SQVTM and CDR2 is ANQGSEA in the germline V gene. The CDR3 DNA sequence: TGCAGCGTTAGGTTAGGTCGGTATGGCTACACCTTC. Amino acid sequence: CSVRLGRYGYTF.